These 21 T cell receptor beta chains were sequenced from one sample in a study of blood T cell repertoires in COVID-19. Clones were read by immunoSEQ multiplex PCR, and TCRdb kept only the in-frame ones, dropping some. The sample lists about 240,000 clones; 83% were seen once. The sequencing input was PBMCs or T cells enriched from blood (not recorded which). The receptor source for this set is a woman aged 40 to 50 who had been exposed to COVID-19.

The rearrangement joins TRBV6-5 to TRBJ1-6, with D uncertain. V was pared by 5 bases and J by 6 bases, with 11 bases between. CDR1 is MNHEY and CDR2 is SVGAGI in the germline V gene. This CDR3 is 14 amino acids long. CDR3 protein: CASSLTGVNSPLHF. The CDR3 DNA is TGTGCCAGCAGTCTTACCGGGGTTAATTCACCCCTCCACTTT.

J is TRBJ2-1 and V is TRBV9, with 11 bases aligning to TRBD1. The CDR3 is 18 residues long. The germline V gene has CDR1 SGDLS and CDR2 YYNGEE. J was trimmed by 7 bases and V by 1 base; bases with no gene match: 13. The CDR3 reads CASSVRREGQGVGNEQFF. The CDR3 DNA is TGTGCCAGCAGCGTAAGGCGGGAGGGACAGGGGGTTGGTAATGAGCAGTTCTTC.

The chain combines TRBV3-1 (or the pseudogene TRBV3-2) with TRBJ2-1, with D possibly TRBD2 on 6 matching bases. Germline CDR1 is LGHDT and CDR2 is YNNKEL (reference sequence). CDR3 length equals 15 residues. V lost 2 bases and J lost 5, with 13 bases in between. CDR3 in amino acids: CASSQTSTNHNEQFF. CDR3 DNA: TGTGCCAGCAGCCAAACTAGCACGAACCACAATGAGCAGTTCTTC.

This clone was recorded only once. CDR3 protein: CASSIESGYGYTF. The CDR3 nucleotides read TGTGCCAGCAGCATAGAATCGGGCTATGGCTACACCTTC. The chain joins TRBV5-5 to TRBJ1-2; the D is unclear. Per germline, CDR1 SGHKS and CDR2 YYEKEE (reference sequence). This CDR3 has 13 amino acids. The V and J ends lost 4 bases and 4 bases respectively, with 11 bases between them.

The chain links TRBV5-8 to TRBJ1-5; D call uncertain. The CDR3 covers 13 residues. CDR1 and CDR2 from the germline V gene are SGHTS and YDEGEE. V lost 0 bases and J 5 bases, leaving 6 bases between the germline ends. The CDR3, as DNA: TGTGCCAGCAGCTTGGAGCGAGATCAGCCCCAGCATTTT. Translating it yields CASSLERDQPQHF.

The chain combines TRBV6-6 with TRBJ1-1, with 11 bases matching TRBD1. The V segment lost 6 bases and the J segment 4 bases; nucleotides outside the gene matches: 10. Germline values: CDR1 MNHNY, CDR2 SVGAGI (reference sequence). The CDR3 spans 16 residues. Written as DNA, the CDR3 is TGTGCCAGCAGGGAAAACCGGGACAGGGGGGCCACTGAAGCTTTCTTT. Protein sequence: CASRENRDRGATEAFF.

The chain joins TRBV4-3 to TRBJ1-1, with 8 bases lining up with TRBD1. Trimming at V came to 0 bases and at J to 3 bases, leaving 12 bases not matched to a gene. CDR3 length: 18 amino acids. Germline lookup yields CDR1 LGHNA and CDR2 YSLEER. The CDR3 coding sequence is TGCGCCAGCAGCCAAGAGGGGGCTCCAGGGGGCGTCGACACTGAAGCTTTCTTT. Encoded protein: CASSQEGAPGGVDTEAFF.

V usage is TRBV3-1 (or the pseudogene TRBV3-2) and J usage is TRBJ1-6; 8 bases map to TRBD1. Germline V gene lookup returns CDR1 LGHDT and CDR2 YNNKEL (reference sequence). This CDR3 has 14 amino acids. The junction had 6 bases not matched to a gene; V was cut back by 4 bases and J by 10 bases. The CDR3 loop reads CASSPGQGHSPLHF. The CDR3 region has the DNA TGTGCCAGCAGCCCAGGACAGGGTCACTCACCCCTCCACTTT.

In DNA form, the CDR3 reads TGTGCCAGCTCACCCGAAAGTCTGACAGGGAGCGATGGCTACACCTTC. Its protein is CASSPESLTGSDGYTF. The chain carries TRBV18 and TRBJ1-2; TRBD1 matches 7 bases. After removal of 3 bases from V and 6 bases from J, the junction contained 13 bases not matched to a gene. The CDR3 length is 16 residues. The V gene's germline CDR1 is KGHSH and CDR2 LQKENI.

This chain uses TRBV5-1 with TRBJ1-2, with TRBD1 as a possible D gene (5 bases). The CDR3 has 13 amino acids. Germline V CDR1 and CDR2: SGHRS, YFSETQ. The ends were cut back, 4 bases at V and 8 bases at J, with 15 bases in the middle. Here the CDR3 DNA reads TGCGCCAGCAGCCCATTGGGGGGGTACGGCTACACCTTC. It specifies CASSPLGGYGYTF.

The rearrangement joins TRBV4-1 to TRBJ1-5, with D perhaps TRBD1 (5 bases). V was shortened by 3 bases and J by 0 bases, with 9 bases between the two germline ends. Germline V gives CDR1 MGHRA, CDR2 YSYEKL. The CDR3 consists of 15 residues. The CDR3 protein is CASSHMTVSNQPQHF. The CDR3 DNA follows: TGCGCCAGCAGCCACATGACAGTTAGCAATCAGCCCCAGCATTTT.

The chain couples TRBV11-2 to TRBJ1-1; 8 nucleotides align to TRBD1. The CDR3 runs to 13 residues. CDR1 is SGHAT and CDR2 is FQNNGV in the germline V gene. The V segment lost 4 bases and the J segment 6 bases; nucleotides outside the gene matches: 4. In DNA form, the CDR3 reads TGTGCCAGCAGCTCCGGACAGGGCGCTGAAGCTTTCTTT. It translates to CASSSGQGAEAFF.

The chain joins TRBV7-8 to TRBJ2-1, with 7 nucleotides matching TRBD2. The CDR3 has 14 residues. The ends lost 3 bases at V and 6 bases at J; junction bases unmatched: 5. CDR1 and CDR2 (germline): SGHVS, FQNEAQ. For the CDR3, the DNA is TGTGCCAGCAGCTTTGGTTCGGGGGGCAATGAGCAGTTCTTC. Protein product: CASSFGSGGNEQFF.

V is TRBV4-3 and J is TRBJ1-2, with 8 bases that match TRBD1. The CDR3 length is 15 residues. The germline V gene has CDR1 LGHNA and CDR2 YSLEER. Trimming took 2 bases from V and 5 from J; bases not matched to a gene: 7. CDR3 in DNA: TGCGCCAGCAGCCAATGGGCAGGGGGCTTGTATGGCTACACCTTC. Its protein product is CASSQWAGGLYGYTF.

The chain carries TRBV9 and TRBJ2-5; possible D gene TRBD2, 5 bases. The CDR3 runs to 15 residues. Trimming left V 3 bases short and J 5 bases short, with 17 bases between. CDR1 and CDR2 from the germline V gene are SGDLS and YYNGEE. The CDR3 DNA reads TGTGCCAGCAGCGCCGGACTCGCTTTCAGGGAGACCCAGTACTTC. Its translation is CASSAGLAFRETQYF.

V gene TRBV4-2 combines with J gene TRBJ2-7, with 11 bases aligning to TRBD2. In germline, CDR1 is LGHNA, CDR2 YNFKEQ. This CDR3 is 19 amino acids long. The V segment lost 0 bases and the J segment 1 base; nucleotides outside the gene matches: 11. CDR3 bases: TGTGCCAGCAGCCAAGATCAACTAGCGGGGGCTCGGTCGTCCTACGAGCAGTACTTC. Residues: CASSQDQLAGARSSYEQYF.

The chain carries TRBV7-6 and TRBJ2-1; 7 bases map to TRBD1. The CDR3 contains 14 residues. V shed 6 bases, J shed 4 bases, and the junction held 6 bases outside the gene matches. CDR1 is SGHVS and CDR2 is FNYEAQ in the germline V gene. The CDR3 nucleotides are TGTGCCAGCAGGATCCGGGACAGTTACAATGAGCAGTTCTTC. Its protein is CASRIRDSYNEQFF.

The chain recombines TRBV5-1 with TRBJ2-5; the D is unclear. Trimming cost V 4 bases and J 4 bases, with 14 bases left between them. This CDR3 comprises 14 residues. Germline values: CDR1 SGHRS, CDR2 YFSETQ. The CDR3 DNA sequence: TGCGCCAGCAGCCCGGAGCCCCGAGGAGAGACCCAGTACTTC. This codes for CASSPEPRGETQYF.

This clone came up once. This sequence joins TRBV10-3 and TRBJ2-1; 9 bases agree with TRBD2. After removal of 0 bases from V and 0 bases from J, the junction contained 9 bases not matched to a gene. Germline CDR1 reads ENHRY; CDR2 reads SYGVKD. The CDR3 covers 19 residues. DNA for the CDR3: TGTGCCATCAGTGAGTCCCCTAGCGGGGCAGGAAGCTCCTACAATGAGCAGTTCTTC. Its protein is CAISESPSGAGSSYNEQFF.

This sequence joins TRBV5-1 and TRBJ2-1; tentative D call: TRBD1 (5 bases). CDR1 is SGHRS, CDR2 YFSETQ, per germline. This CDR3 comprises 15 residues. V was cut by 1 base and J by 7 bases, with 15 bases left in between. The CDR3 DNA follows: TGCGCCAGCAGCTTGAGTACCCAGAAGGGGAATGAGCAGTTCTTC. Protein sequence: CASSLSTQKGNEQFF. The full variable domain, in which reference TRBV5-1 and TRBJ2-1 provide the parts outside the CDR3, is KAGVTQTPRYLIKTRGQQVTLSCSPISGHRSVSWYQQTPGQGLQFLFEYFSETQRNKGNFPGRFSGRQFSNSRSEMNVSTLELGDSALYLCASSLSTQKGNEQFFGPGTRLTVL.

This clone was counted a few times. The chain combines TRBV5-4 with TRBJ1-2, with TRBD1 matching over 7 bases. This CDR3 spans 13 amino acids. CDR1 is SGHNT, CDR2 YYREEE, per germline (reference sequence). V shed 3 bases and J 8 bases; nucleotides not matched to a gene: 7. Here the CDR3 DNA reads TGTGCCAGCAGCTGGACAGGTTCGGAGGGCTACACCTTC. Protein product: CASSWTGSEGYTF.